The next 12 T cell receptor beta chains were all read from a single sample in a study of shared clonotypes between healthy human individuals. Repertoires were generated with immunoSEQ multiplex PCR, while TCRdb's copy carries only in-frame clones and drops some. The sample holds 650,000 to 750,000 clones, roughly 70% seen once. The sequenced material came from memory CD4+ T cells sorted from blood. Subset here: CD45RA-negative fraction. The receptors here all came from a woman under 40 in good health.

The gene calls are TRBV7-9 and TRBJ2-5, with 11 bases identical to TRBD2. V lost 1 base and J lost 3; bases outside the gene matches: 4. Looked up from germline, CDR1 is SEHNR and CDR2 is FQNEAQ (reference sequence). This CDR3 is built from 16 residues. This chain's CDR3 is CASSLGSGLAEETQYF. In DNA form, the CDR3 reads TGTGCCAGCAGCTTAGGGTCGGGACTAGCGGAAGAGACCCAGTACTTC.

This chain's CDR3 is CASRTQRGTDTQYF. In DNA form, the CDR3 reads TGCGCCAGCAGGACCCAGCGGGGCACAGATACGCAGTATTTT. The rearrangement links TRBV5-1 to TRBJ2-3; tentatively, D is TRBD2 (6 bases). With 5 bases removed from V and 1 base from J, the gap between germline ends came to 11 bases. This CDR3 contains 14 residues. Germline-derived CDR1 and CDR2 are SGHRS and YFSETQ.

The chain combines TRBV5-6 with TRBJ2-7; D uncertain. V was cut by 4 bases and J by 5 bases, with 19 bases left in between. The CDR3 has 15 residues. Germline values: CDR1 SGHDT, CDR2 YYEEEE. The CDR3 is CASSRTGSSTHEQYF. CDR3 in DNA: TGTGCCAGCAGCCGCACCGGGTCAAGCACCCACGAGCAGTACTTC. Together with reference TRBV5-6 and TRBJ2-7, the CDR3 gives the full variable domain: DAGVTQSPTHLIKTRGQQVTLRCSPKSGHDTVSWYQQALGQGPQFIFQYYEEEERQRGNFPDRFSGHQFPNYSSELNVNALLLGDSALYLCASSRTGSSTHEQYFGPGTRLTVT.

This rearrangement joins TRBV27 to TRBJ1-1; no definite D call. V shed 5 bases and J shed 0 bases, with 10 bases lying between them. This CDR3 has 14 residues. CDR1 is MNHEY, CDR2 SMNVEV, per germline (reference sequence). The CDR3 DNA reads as TGTGCCAGCAGTCGACGGACTTTGAACACTGAAGCTTTCTTT. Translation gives CASSRRTLNTEAFF.

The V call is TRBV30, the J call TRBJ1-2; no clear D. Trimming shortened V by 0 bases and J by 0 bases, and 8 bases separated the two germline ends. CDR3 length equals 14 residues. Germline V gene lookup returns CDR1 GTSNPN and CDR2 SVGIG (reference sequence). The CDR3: CAWSVLRANYGYTF. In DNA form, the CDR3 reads TGTGCCTGGAGTGTACTACGGGCTAACTATGGCTACACCTTC.

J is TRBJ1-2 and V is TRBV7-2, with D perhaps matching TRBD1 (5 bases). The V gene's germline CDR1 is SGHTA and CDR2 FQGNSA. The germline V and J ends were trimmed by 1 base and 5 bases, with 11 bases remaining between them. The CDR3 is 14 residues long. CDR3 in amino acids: CASSLGGGLYGYTF. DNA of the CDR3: TGTGCCAGCAGCTTAGGGGGGGGACTATATGGCTACACCTTC.

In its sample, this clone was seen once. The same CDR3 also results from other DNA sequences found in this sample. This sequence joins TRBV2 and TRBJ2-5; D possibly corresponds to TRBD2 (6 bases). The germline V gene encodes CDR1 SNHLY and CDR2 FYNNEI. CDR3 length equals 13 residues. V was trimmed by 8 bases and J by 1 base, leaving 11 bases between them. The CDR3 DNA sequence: TGTGCCAGCCTTCGGGGGTTCCAAGAGACCCAGTACTTC. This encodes CASLRGFQETQYF. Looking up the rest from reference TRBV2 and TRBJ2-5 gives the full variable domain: EPEVTQTPSHQVTQMGQEVILRCVPISNHLYFYWYRQILGQKVEFLVSFYNNEISEKSEIFDDQFSVERPDGSNFTLKIRSTKLEDSAMYFCASLRGFQETQYFGPGTRLLVL.

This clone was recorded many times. In nucleotides, the CDR3 is TGTGCCAGCCGGACTAGCGGGAGGACCTTGGATACGCAGTATTTT. This gives the protein CASRTSGRTLDTQYF. The V and J genes are TRBV11-2 and TRBJ2-3; 14 bases align to TRBD2. The length of the CDR3 is 15 residues. Looked up from germline, CDR1 is SGHAT and CDR2 is FQNNGV. V was clipped by 8 bases and J by 6 bases; unmatched bases: 7.

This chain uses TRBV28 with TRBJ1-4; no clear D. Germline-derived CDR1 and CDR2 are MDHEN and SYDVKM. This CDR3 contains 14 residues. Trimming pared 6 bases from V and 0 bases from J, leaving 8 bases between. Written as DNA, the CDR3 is TGTGCCAGCAGACCACCAGCAACTAATGAAAAACTGTTTTTT. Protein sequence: CASRPPATNEKLFF.

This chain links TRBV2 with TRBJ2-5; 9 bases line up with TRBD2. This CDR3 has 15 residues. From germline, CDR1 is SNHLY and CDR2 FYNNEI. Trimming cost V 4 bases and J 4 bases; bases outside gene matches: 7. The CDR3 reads CASSVRAGGTETQYF. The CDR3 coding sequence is TGTGCCAGCAGTGTCAGAGCGGGAGGAACAGAGACCCAGTACTTC.

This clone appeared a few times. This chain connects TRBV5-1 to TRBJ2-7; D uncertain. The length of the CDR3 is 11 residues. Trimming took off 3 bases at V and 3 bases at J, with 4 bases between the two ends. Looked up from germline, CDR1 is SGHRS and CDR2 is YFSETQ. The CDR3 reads CASSYNYEQYF. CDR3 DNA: TGCGCCAGCAGCTACAACTACGAGCAGTACTTC.

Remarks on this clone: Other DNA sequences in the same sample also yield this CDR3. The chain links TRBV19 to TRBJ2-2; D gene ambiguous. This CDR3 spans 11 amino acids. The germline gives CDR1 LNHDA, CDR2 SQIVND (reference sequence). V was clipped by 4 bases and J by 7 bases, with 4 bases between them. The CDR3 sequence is CASSSYGELFF. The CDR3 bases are TGTGCCAGTAGTAGCTACGGGGAGCTGTTTTTT.